This TCR beta chain is drawn from a study of blood T cell repertoires in COVID-19. As for the study in general: Specimens from acute and convalescent COVID-19 originated in the United States, Italy and Spain. PBMCs, B-cell-depleted T cells, or T cells were the source of the cDNA or gDNA that made up the material.

Source study methods: Quantification of nucleated cells was approximated via reference gene primer amplification. TCRdb keeps only in-frame clones here, not all; method: immunoSEQ multiplex PCR. V, J and clone size are taken as reported in that table, and D and trimming were inferred from the DNA itself. This table holds under 200,000 clones, 87% found once. The sequenced material came from peripheral blood. This clonotype was obtained from a man in his fifties or sixties with active or convalescent COVID-19.

The CDR3 is CASSLGSNGEQFF. The CDR3 region has the DNA TGTGCCAGCAGCTTAGGGAGCAATGGTGAGCAGTTCTTC. This rearrangement joins TRBV11-3 to TRBJ2-1; D remains unclear. Germline assignment: CDR1 SGHNT and CDR2 YENEEA. This CDR3 region has 13 residues. Trimming left V 1 base short and J 9 bases short, with 10 bases between.